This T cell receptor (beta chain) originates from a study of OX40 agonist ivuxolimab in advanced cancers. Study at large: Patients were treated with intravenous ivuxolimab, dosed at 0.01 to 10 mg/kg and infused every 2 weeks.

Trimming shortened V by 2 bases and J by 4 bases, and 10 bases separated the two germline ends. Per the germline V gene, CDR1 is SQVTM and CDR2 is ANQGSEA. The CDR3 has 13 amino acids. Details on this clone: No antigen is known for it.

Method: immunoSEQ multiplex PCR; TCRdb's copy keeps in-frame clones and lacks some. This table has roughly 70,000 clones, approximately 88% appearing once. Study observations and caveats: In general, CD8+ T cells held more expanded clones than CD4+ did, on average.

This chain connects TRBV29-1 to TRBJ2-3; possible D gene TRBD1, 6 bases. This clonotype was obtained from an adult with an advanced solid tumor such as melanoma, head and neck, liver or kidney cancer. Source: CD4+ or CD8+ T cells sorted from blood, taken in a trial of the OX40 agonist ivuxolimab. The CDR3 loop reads CSVEWTAADTQYF. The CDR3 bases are TGCAGCGTTGAATGGACAGCGGCAGATACGCAGTATTTT.